This T cell receptor (beta chain) was identified in a study of OX40 agonist ivuxolimab in advanced cancers. Background on the study: The patients' treatment was ivuxolimab, an agonistic anti-OX40 (CD134) antibody.

Remarks on this clone: Its matching antigen is unknown.

Germline V gene lookup returns CDR1 SGHRS and CDR2 YFSETQ. The CDR3 consists of 13 residues. The germline V and J ends were trimmed by 4 bases and 2 bases, with 10 bases remaining between them. The table came from immunoSEQ multiplex PCR; TCRdb's copy has only in-frame clones and leaves some out. Of about 99,000 clones in the sample, roughly nine tenths were seen once. With baseline, cycle 4 day 1, and cycle 7 day 1 as timepoints, blood was sampled. The study's findings and limits: Averaged across samples, CD8+ T cells carried more expanded clones than CD4+ did.

The specimen was CD4+ or CD8+ T cells sorted from blood, collected in a trial of the OX40 agonist ivuxolimab. The chain combines TRBV5-1 with TRBJ2-7; maybe TRBD1 (5 bases). This TCR was sampled from an adult with an advanced solid tumor such as melanoma, head and neck, liver or kidney cancer. The chain's CDR3 is CASSAGKTYEQYF. DNA of the CDR3: TGCGCCAGCAGCGCAGGGAAGACCTACGAGCAGTACTTC.